Sequencing of this T cell receptor (beta chain) was carried out in a study of low-dose radiotherapy and immunotherapy resistance in tumors. Covering alpha and beta chains, TRAV- and TRBV-specific primers were used for the first-strand cDNA. Using a constant-region primer together with a V-primer adapter, TCRs were subjected to roughly 18 PCR cycles of amplification. In TCRdb, the reads were re-called with MiXCR into one record per CDR3 protein. This table holds some 88,000 distinct CDR3 sequences, 9.4% found once. Time point defined: before trial treatment. This clonotype was seen many times. Sample: PBMCs, taken before treatment. The TCR was taken from a male donor with prostate cancer.

CDR3 in amino acids: CSAFPPGGTGELFF. CDR3 in DNA: TGCAGTGCTTTTCCCCCAGGGGGGACCGGGGAGCTGTTTTTT. The chain links TRBV20-1 to TRBJ2-2; TRBD1 is a possible D gene (7 bases). Germline V gene lookup returns CDR1 DFQATT and CDR2 SNEGSKA (reference sequence). Trimming stripped 5 bases from V and 5 bases from J, with 15 bases between. This CDR3 is built from 14 residues.